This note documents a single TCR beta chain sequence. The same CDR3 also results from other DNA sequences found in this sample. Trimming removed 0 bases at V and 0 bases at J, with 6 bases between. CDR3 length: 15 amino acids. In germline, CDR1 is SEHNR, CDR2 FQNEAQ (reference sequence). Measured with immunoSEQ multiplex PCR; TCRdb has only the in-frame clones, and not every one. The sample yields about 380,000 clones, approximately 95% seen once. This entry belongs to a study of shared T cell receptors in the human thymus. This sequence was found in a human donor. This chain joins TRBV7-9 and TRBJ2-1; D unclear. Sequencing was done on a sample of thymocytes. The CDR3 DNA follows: TGTGCCAGCAGCTTAGCTCCGAGCTCCTACAATGAGCAGTTCTTC. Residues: CASSLAPSSYNEQFF.